This TCR beta chain derives from a study of OX40 agonist ivuxolimab in advanced cancers. Study summary: Two cutaneous melanoma patients and one hepatocellular carcinoma patient, three in all, had partial responses. Broader study findings: Low normalized clonal expansion also occurred in some nonresponding patients. Among T cells, CD8+ cells averaged more expanded clones than CD4+ cells.

Only in-frame clones appear in the TCRdb table, and some are missing; sequencing was by immunoSEQ multiplex PCR. Of more than 75,000 clones in the sample, around nine tenths were seen once. The V gene lost 7 bases and the J gene lost 4 bases, with 20 bases spanning the gap. The length of the CDR3 is 15 residues. CDR1 and CDR2 (germline): SGHDT, YYEEEE. For this clone: Its matching antigen is unknown.

The chain combines TRBV5-6 with TRBJ1-2; D is unresolved. The input for sequencing was CD4+ or CD8+ T cells sorted from blood, taken in a trial of the OX40 agonist ivuxolimab. The sequence was obtained from an adult with an advanced solid tumor such as melanoma, head and neck, liver or kidney cancer. The CDR3 nucleotides read TGTGCCAGCCGAACACTTAACTCATTCGGCTATGGCTACACCTTC. It specifies CASRTLNSFGYGYTF.